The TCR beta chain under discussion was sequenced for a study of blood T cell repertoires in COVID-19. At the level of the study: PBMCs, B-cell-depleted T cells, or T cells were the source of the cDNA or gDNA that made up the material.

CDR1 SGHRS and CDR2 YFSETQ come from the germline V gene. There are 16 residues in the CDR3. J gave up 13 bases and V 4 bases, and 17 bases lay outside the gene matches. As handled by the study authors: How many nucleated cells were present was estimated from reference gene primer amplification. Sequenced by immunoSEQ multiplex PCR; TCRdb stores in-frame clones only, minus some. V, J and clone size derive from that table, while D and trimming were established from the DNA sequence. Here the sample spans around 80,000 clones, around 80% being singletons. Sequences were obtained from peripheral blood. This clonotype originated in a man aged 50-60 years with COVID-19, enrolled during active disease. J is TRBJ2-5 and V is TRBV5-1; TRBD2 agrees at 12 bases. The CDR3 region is CASSPGLAGRGWSPYF. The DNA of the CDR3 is TGCGCCAGCAGCCCAGGACTAGCGGGAAGGGGGTGGTCTCCGTACTTC.